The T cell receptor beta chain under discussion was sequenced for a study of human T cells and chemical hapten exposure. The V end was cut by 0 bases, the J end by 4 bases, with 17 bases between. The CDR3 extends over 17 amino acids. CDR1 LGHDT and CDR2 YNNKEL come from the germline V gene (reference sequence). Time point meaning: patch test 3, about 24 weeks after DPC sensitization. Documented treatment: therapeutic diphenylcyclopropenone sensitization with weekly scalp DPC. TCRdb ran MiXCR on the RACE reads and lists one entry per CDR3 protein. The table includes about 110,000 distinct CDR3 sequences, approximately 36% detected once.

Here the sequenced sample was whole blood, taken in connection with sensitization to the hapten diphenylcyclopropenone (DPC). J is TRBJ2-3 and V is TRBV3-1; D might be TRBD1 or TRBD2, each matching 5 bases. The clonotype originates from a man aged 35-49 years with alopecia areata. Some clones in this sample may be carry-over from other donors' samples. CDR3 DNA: TGTGCCAGCAGCCAAGATTATGGGGGAGTACGGGCAGATACGCAGTATTTT. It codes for CASSQDYGGVRADTQYF.